The 14 T cell receptor beta chains given below trace back to one sample, sequenced in a study of cytomegalovirus exposure and HLA in healthy donors. Vbeta (60) and Jbeta (13) primers were used in the PCR. The protocol was immunoSEQ multiplex PCR, while the TCRdb copy is restricted to in-frame clones and leaves out a portion. The ten top clones account for roughly 0.89%, within a sample of about 210,000 clones. Sequencing was performed on PBMCs. The origin of the receptors is a woman under 40 in good health and CMV-seropositive.

A remark on this clone: The sample carries other DNA sequences with the same CDR3. This chain links TRBV11-2 with TRBJ2-7; D is possibly TRBD1 (6 bases). V lost 5 bases, J lost 2 bases, and 16 bases lay in between. This CDR3 is built from 15 residues. The V gene's germline CDR1 is SGHAT and CDR2 FQNNGV. CDR3: CASSMPGTRTYEQYF. For the CDR3, the DNA is TGTGCCAGCAGCATGCCCGGGACACGTACCTACGAGCAGTACTTC.

The chain recombines TRBV5-1 with TRBJ2-7; 7 positions agree with TRBD1. Germline CDR1 reads SGHRS; CDR2 reads YFSETQ. The CDR3 covers 13 residues. V gave up 4 bases and J gave up 3 bases; unmatched junction bases: 4. CDR3 amino acids: CASSPGQNYEQYF. For the CDR3, the DNA is TGCGCCAGCAGCCCGGGACAGAACTACGAGCAGTACTTC.

The rearrangement joins TRBV18 to TRBJ2-1; TRBD2 matches at 7 bases. V was clipped by 0 bases and J by 7 bases; unmatched bases: 12. The CDR3 totals 17 residues. Germline-derived CDR1 and CDR2 are KGHSH and LQKENI. The CDR3 reads CASSPPNGGSWANEQFF. As DNA, the CDR3 is TGTGCCAGCTCACCACCGAACGGCGGGAGTTGGGCTAATGAGCAGTTCTTC.

The chain has TRBV28 and TRBJ1-1; a weak D match, TRBD1 (6 bases). The germline V gene has CDR1 MDHEN and CDR2 SYDVKM. V lost 5 bases, J lost 11 bases, and 24 bases lay in between. The CDR3 spans 15 residues. This CDR3 reads CASSTRQARFAVAFF. CDR3 nucleotide sequence: TGTGCCAGCAGTACCCGACAGGCCCGGTTTGCTGTTGCTTTCTTT.

The CDR3 nucleotides read TGTGCCAGCAGGTCCGGGACTAGGACCGGGGAGCTGTTTTTT. This codes for CASRSGTRTGELFF. The rearrangement uses TRBV9 and TRBJ2-2; TRBD2 agrees at 8 bases. Germline CDR1 SGDLS, CDR2 YYNGEE. The CDR3 loop spans 14 amino acids. The V segment lost 5 bases and the J segment 5 bases; nucleotides outside the gene matches: 5. The entire variable domain, with the rest obtained from reference TRBV9 and TRBJ2-2, is as follows: DSGVTQTPKHLITATGQRVTLRCSPRSGDLSVYWYQQSLDQGLQFLIQYYNGEERAKGNILERFSAQQFPDLHSELNLSSLELGDSALYFCASRSGTRTGELFFGEGSRLTVL.

The chain couples TRBV14 to TRBJ1-2; no reliable D call. Germline V gives CDR1 SGHDN, CDR2 FVKESK. Trimming took off 4 bases at V and 4 bases at J, with 10 bases between the two ends. The length of the CDR3 is 13 residues. DNA for the CDR3: TGTGCCAGCAGCCGTGCGGGGATCTATGGCTACACCTTC. As protein: CASSRAGIYGYTF.

The CDR3 sequence is CASSQQRNTEAFF. The CDR3 coding sequence is TGTGCCAGCAGCCAACAGAGAAACACTGAAGCTTTCTTT. J is TRBJ1-1 and V is TRBV11-2; D remains unclear. This CDR3 comprises 13 residues. The V gene's germline CDR1 is SGHAT and CDR2 FQNNGV. Trimming took off 5 bases at V and 2 bases at J, with 9 bases between the two ends.

V gene TRBV7-9 combines with J gene TRBJ1-1; D might be TRBD1 (6 bases). Per germline, CDR1 SEHNR and CDR2 FQNEAQ (reference sequence). This CDR3 comprises 15 residues. Between the trimmed V and J ends, which lost 1 base and 1 base, there was a span of 10 bases. The chain's CDR3 is CASSLEQGGNTEAFF. CDR3 nucleotides: TGTGCCAGCAGCTTAGAACAGGGTGGGAACACTGAAGCTTTCTTT.

The chain is built from TRBV7-9 and TRBJ1-1; possible D gene TRBD1, 6 bases. The CDR3 is made up of 17 amino acids. The V end was cut by 5 bases, the J end by 0 bases, with 19 bases between. Germline CDR1 is SEHNR and CDR2 is FQNEAQ (reference sequence). CDR3 coding DNA: TGTGCCAGCAGCCCTGTGTCGCAGGGGTGGCTGAACACTGAAGCTTTCTTT. Its translation is CASSPVSQGWLNTEAFF.

The V call is TRBV5-5, the J call TRBJ2-1; TRBD2 agrees at 10 bases. CDR1 is SGHKS, CDR2 YYEKEE, per germline (reference sequence). The CDR3 is 17 residues long. J gave up 5 bases and V 4 bases, and 12 bases lay outside the gene matches. The chain's CDR3 is CASSLYSGLAVHNEQFF. The CDR3 nucleotides are TGTGCCAGCAGCCTATACTCAGGACTAGCGGTTCACAATGAGCAGTTCTTC.

V usage is TRBV4-3 and J usage is TRBJ2-3; 10 bases agree with TRBD2. Germline loops: CDR1 LGHNA, CDR2 YSLEER. This CDR3 comprises 16 residues. The trim removed 4 bases at V and 4 bases at J, leaving 8 bases unmatched. The DNA of the CDR3 is TGCGCCAGCAGCCTTATTTCTAGCGGGAGTGCAGATACGCAGTATTTT. Its translation: CASSLISSGSADTQYF.

Turning to this clone: The junction shows a germline mismatch at one end, possibly a read error. This sequence joins TRBV28 and TRBJ2-7; D possibly corresponds to TRBD1 (5 bases). The V gene's germline CDR1 is MDHEN and CDR2 SYDVKM. The CDR3 has 11 residues. The CDR3 sequence: CASSFRQGRNF. In DNA, the CDR3 is TGTGCCAGCAGTTTTAGGCAGGGTCGTAACTTC.

Points on this clone: The CDR3 end shows no conserved phenylalanine or tryptophan, and so a read error is likely. The rearrangement uses TRBV28 and TRBJ1-2; D unresolved. The V gene's germline CDR1 is MDHEN and CDR2 SYDVKM. The germline V and J ends were trimmed by 2 bases and 0 bases, with 22 bases remaining between them. The CDR3 extends over 19 amino acids. In DNA, the CDR3 is TGTGCCAGCAGTTTAGTTAATTTGGCAGACGAGAAACCTAACTATGGCTACACCCTC. Protein: CASSLVNLADEKPNYGYTL.

This chain joins TRBV18 and TRBJ1-5; 9 bases fit TRBD1. The junction had 8 bases not matched to a gene; V was cut back by 6 bases and J by 5 bases. CDR3 length: 15 amino acids. CDR1 and CDR2 (germline): KGHSH, LQKENI. In DNA, the CDR3 is TGTGCCAGCTCCTCCGGGACAGGGCACTATCAGCCCCAGCATTTT. Its translation: CASSSGTGHYQPQHF.